These 26 T cell receptor beta chains came from one sample sequenced in a study of CD8 T cells in Susac syndrome. With random hexamers, reverse transcription was performed on roughly 0.5 to 1 ug of RNA. TCRdb independently ran MiXCR on the immunoSEQ multiplex PCR reads; one entry per CDR3 protein. The sample has around 130,000 distinct CDR3 sequences; roughly 89% are singletons. The sequencing sample was made of CD8+ T cells from PBMCs. These receptors all stem from a human donor with multiple sclerosis.

The genes are TRBV6-1 and TRBJ2-2, with no clear D. The germline CDR1 and CDR2 sequences are MNHNS and SASEGT. V lost 3 bases to trimming and J lost 1 base, with 6 bases between them. The length of the CDR3 is 14 residues. The CDR3 DNA follows: TGTGCCAGCAGTGATGGTTGGAACACCGGGGAGCTGTTTTTT. Protein sequence: CASSDGWNTGELFF.

The rearrangement joins TRBV4-3 to TRBJ2-2; a weak D match, TRBD2 (5 bases). This CDR3 comprises 12 residues. Trimming pared 3 bases from V and 7 bases from J, leaving 6 bases between. CDR1 and CDR2 from the germline V gene are LGHNA and YSLEER. The DNA of the CDR3 is TGCGCCAGCAGCCACGGGGTCGGGGAGCTGTTTTTT. Translating gives CASSHGVGELFF.

The CDR3 DNA is TGCAGCGGCCTAGGGGACAGGAACACAGATACGCAGTATTTT. Residues: CSGLGDRNTDTQYF. The rearrangement uses TRBV29-1 and TRBJ2-3; 8 bases map to TRBD1. Germline CDR1 and CDR2: SQVTM and ANQGSEA. There are 14 residues in the CDR3. V was pared by 7 bases and J by 2 bases, with 8 bases of the junction left unmatched.

The sample holds one count of this clonotype. The rearrangement uses TRBV7-2 and TRBJ1-1; D is possibly TRBD1 (5 bases). Germline CDR1 is SGHTA and CDR2 is FQGNSA. The ends were cut back, 0 bases at V and 4 bases at J, with 15 bases in the middle. The CDR3 has 16 residues. The CDR3 reads CASSLALIRVGTEAFF. The CDR3 DNA sequence: TGTGCCAGCAGCTTAGCGCTAATCAGGGTGGGCACTGAAGCTTTCTTT.

This sequence joins TRBV3-1 and TRBJ2-7; no firm D call. CDR3 length: 12 amino acids. Trimming removed 0 bases from V and 4 bases from J, with 4 bases in between. The germline V gene encodes CDR1 LGHDT and CDR2 YNNKEL (reference sequence). The CDR3 nucleotides are TGTGCCAGCAGCCAAGAAGAGTACGAGCAGTACTTC. It is translated as CASSQEEYEQYF.

V usage is TRBV28 and J usage is TRBJ1-2; D is perhaps TRBD1 (6 bases). With 6 bases removed from V and 4 bases from J, the gap between germline ends came to 12 bases. This CDR3 spans 13 amino acids. Germline V CDR1 and CDR2: MDHEN, SYDVKM. CDR3 amino acids: CASSFQGIYGYTF. In DNA, the CDR3 is TGTGCCAGCAGCTTTCAGGGGATCTATGGCTACACCTTC.

V is TRBV6-2 or TRBV6-3 and J is TRBJ1-5, with D possibly matching TRBD1 (5 bases). The CDR3 sequence is 14 residues long. Germline assignment: CDR1 MNHEY and CDR2 SVGEGT. Trimming removed 4 bases at V and 7 bases at J, with 14 bases between. The CDR3 loop is CASSWGGVGQPQHF. DNA of the CDR3: TGTGCCAGCAGTTGGGGCGGGGTAGGCCAGCCCCAGCATTTT.

The chain uses TRBV7-2 and TRBJ2-3; D assignment may be TRBD1 or TRBD2 (5 bases each). Trimming took 3 bases from V and 6 from J, leaving 16 bases between them. Germline CDR1 SGHTA, CDR2 FQGNSA. This CDR3 comprises 15 residues. CDR3 bases: TGTGCCAGCAGCTTCTGGGACCCACCTTGGGATACGCAGTATTTT. It codes for CASSFWDPPWDTQYF.

This clonotype was observed a single time. The V and J genes are TRBV28 and TRBJ2-2, with a tentative D call TRBD2 (8 bases). V gave up 8 bases and J gave up 4 bases, with 26 bases separating them. CDR3 length: 18 residues. Germline CDR1 and CDR2: MDHEN and SYDVKM. CDR3 in amino acids: CASGTRDSGRGSTGELFF. CDR3 bases: TGTGCCAGCGGAACCCGGGACAGCGGGAGAGGTAGCACCGGGGAGCTGTTTTTT.

The chain carries TRBV4-3 and TRBJ1-1; no clear D gene. V dropped 1 base and J dropped 0 bases, with 6 bases sitting between them. Germline V lookup: CDR1 LGHNA, CDR2 YSLEER. The CDR3 loop spans 14 amino acids. The CDR3 protein is CASSQARLNTEAFF. The CDR3 DNA reads as TGCGCCAGCAGCCAAGCACGGTTGAACACTGAAGCTTTCTTT.

The chain has TRBV5-6 and TRBJ1-1; D perhaps matches TRBD1 (5 bases). V gave up 4 bases and J gave up 1 base, with 14 bases separating them. Germline V gives CDR1 SGHDT, CDR2 YYEEEE. The CDR3 loop spans 15 amino acids. The CDR3 here is CASSLEGTPNTEAFF. The CDR3 DNA is TGTGCCAGCAGCCTGGAAGGGACCCCGAACACTGAAGCTTTCTTT.

The chain uses TRBV4-1 and TRBJ1-2; 7 positions agree with TRBD1. CDR3 length equals 16 residues. V shed 0 bases and J 3 bases; nucleotides not matched to a gene: 7. From germline, CDR1 is MGHRA and CDR2 YSYEKL. CDR3 in amino acids: CASSQEGDRTYYGYTF. CDR3 bases: TGCGCCAGCAGCCAAGAAGGGGACAGAACCTACTATGGCTACACCTTC.

V usage is TRBV28 and J usage is TRBJ2-3; perhaps TRBD2 as D (7 bases). Germline assignment: CDR1 MDHEN and CDR2 SYDVKM. Trimming left V 6 bases short and J 4 bases short, with 23 bases between. CDR3 length equals 17 residues. The CDR3, as DNA: TGTGCCAGCAGGTTAGGGGGGGGCCTGGAGTTCCCAGATACGCAGTATTTT. This translates into CASRLGGGLEFPDTQYF.

This sequence joins TRBV5-4 and TRBJ2-5, with 10 positions matching TRBD2. There are 16 residues in the CDR3. Unmatched junction bases numbered 7, after V lost 0 bases and J lost 5 bases. In germline, CDR1 is SGHNT, CDR2 YYREEE (reference sequence). The CDR3 DNA reads as TGTGCCAGCAGCTTGGCCCATCTAGCGGGAGTTGAGACCCAGTACTTC. This gives the protein CASSLAHLAGVETQYF.

The chain uses TRBV3-1 and TRBJ1-2; no clear D gene. Germline CDR1 is LGHDT and CDR2 is YNNKEL (reference sequence). Trimming cost V 1 base and J 2 bases, with 8 bases left between them. The CDR3 contains 14 residues. The CDR3 coding sequence is TGTGCCAGCAGCCAAGGACCAGACAACTATGGCTACACCTTC. Residues: CASSQGPDNYGYTF.

The chain uses TRBV5-6 and TRBJ1-2, with 9 bases fitting TRBD1. Germline CDR1 and CDR2: SGHDT and YYEEEE. The V and J ends lost 0 bases and 7 bases, in that order; junction bases with no gene match: 4. The CDR3 contains 14 residues. This chain's CDR3 is CASSLGTGAFGYTF. CDR3 DNA sequence: TGTGCCAGCAGCTTGGGGACAGGGGCATTTGGCTACACCTTC.

V is TRBV7-2 and J is TRBJ1-3; D not resolved. Germline V lookup: CDR1 SGHTA, CDR2 FQGNSA. Trimming stripped 4 bases from V and 1 base from J, with 14 bases between. The CDR3 consists of 16 residues. The CDR3 nucleotides read TGTGCCAGCAGCTCCCCCCCCCAGCCTTCTGGAAACACCATATATTTT. It translates to CASSSPPQPSGNTIYF.

This chain uses TRBV7-9 with TRBJ2-1, with D possibly being TRBD2 (5 bases). The V and J ends lost 3 bases and 6 bases respectively, with 12 bases between them. Per germline, CDR1 SEHNR and CDR2 FQNEAQ (reference sequence). This CDR3 is built from 14 residues. The CDR3 loop is CASSFGSSVNEQFF. The CDR3 coding sequence is TGTGCCAGCAGCTTTGGGAGTAGCGTCAATGAGCAGTTCTTC.

The rearrangement links TRBV4-1 to TRBJ2-7; 11 bases align to TRBD2. This CDR3 has 15 amino acids. CDR1 is MGHRA and CDR2 is YSYEKL in the germline V gene. V shed 3 bases and J 0 bases; nucleotides not matched to a gene: 1. The CDR3 nucleotides read TGCGCCAGCAGCCAGCTAGCGGGGGGCTCCTACGAGCAGTACTTC. This codes for CASSQLAGGSYEQYF.

This chain uses TRBV4-1 with TRBJ2-3; D ambiguous. Germline values: CDR1 MGHRA, CDR2 YSYEKL. Trimming shortened V by 1 base and J by 2 bases, and 7 bases separated the two germline ends. This CDR3 region has 14 residues. The CDR3 protein is CASSQGLNTDTQYF. DNA for the CDR3: TGCGCCAGCAGCCAAGGACTTAACACAGATACGCAGTATTTT.

The chain combines TRBV27 with TRBJ2-1, with D perhaps matching TRBD1 (7 bases). The germline gives CDR1 MNHEY, CDR2 SMNVEV (reference sequence). V gave up 3 bases and J gave up 6 bases, with 18 bases separating them. The CDR3 loop spans 16 amino acids. The CDR3 protein is CASSFLAAGGSNEQFF. In DNA form, the CDR3 reads TGTGCCAGCAGTTTTTTAGCGGCAGGGGGATCCAATGAGCAGTTCTTC.

The chain couples TRBV4-1 to TRBJ2-1; D tentatively fits TRBD1 or TRBD2 (5 bases each). Germline CDR1 reads MGHRA; CDR2 reads YSYEKL. Trimming took off 3 bases at V and 5 bases at J, with 11 bases between the two ends. This CDR3 is 14 amino acids long. CDR3 coding DNA: TGCGCCAGCAGCCAGCCGGGGCCGGACAATGAGCAGTTCTTC. Residues: CASSQPGPDNEQFF.

The V call is TRBV29-1, the J call TRBJ2-2, with D perhaps given as TRBD1 or TRBD2 (5 bases each). The CDR3 has 13 residues. The V gene lost 6 bases and the J gene lost 2 bases, with 10 bases spanning the gap. CDR1 is SQVTM, CDR2 ANQGSEA, per germline. CDR3 bases: TGCAGCGTCGAGGGGTTTAACACCGGGGAGCTGTTTTTT. Protein sequence: CSVEGFNTGELFF.

The chain links TRBV27 to TRBJ2-5; D assignment may be TRBD1 or TRBD2 (5 bases each). Germline assignment: CDR1 MNHEY and CDR2 SMNVEV (reference sequence). V was clipped by 4 bases and J by 9 bases, with 15 bases between them. CDR3 size: 13 residues. This CDR3 reads CASSSTGGSSQYF. CDR3 nucleotides: TGTGCCAGCAGTTCAACTGGGGGAAGCTCCCAGTACTTC.

The chain has TRBV6-6 and TRBJ2-1; D ambiguous. The ends were cut back, 6 bases at V and 8 bases at J, with 11 bases in the middle. In germline, CDR1 is MNHNY, CDR2 SVGAGI (reference sequence). The CDR3 runs to 12 residues. DNA of the CDR3: TGTGCCAGCAGCTCCTTAGGACATGAGCAGTTCTTC. Translating gives CASSSLGHEQFF.

The rearrangement uses TRBV28 and TRBJ1-1; no clear D. The CDR3 is 13 amino acids. CDR1 is MDHEN and CDR2 is SYDVKM in the germline V gene. V was shortened by 6 bases and J by 1 base, with 9 bases between the two germline ends. CDR3 loop: CASRTGQNTEAFF. DNA of the CDR3: TGTGCCAGCAGAACGGGCCAGAACACTGAAGCTTTCTTT.